The 29 T cell receptor beta chains below were found in one sample sequenced in a study of CD8 T cells in Susac syndrome. RNA amounts of about 0.5 to 1 ug underwent reverse transcription with random hexamers. Each CDR3 protein is one row after TCRdb ran MiXCR on the immunoSEQ multiplex PCR reads. Of roughly 110,000 distinct CDR3 sequences listed, less than 95% are singletons. The sequenced sample was CD8+ T cells from PBMCs. The receptor set was obtained from a human donor with Susac syndrome.

This clonotype was recorded once. This chain links TRBV7-9 with TRBJ2-1, with 9 bases matching TRBD1. CDR1 and CDR2 from the germline V gene are SEHNR and FQNEAQ (reference sequence). Trimming at V came to 7 bases and at J to 4 bases, leaving 11 bases not matched to a gene. The CDR3 totals 16 residues. The CDR3 sequence: CASIPVGTGPYNEQFF. The CDR3 DNA is TGTGCCAGCATTCCAGTCGGGACAGGGCCATACAATGAGCAGTTCTTC.

This clonotype was observed once. V and J are TRBV7-6 and TRBJ1-2; D possibly corresponds to TRBD1 (5 bases). The germline V gene has CDR1 SGHVS and CDR2 FNYEAQ. Trimming left V 5 bases short and J 2 bases short, with 18 bases between. This CDR3 region has 16 residues. CDR3 bases: TGTGCCAGCAGCCCTAGCCTCCTCGGGGGGAACTATGGCTACACCTTC. Amino acids: CASSPSLLGGNYGYTF.

The chain combines TRBV7-8 with TRBJ2-3; unclear D gene. The V end lost 5 bases, the J end lost 0 bases, and 12 bases lay between the germline ends. The CDR3 has 15 amino acids. The germline V gene encodes CDR1 SGHVS and CDR2 FQNEAQ. The CDR3 region has the DNA TGTGCCAGCAGCCATCTGGCTGTTAGCACAGATACGCAGTATTTT. This gives the protein CASSHLAVSTDTQYF.

The chain has TRBV27 and TRBJ2-3; D unresolved. The germline V and J ends were trimmed by 3 bases and 11 bases, with 9 bases remaining between them. The CDR3 totals 11 residues. Looked up from germline, CDR1 is MNHEY and CDR2 is SMNVEV (reference sequence). The CDR3 DNA reads TGTGCCAGCAGTTTCGGTTTTAGGCAGTATTTT. The encoded protein is CASSFGFRQYF.

This clonotype is a singleton in its sample. The chain is built from TRBV12-3 or TRBV12-4 and TRBJ1-1; tentatively, D is TRBD1 (6 bases). The ends were cut back, 3 bases at V and 6 bases at J, with 11 bases in the middle. This CDR3 has 13 amino acids. The chain's CDR3 is CASSLGGAAEAFF. In nucleotides, the CDR3 is TGTGCCAGCAGTTTGGGGGGGGCGGCTGAAGCTTTCTTT.

This clonotype was detected only once. The gene calls are TRBV20-1 and TRBJ2-3; D tentatively fits TRBD1 or TRBD2 (5 bases each). Germline V CDR1 and CDR2: DFQATT, SNEGSKA (reference sequence). The CDR3 covers 13 residues. V was shortened by 4 bases and J by 6 bases, with 14 bases between the two germline ends. CDR3: CSANRDQEDTQYF. CDR3 DNA sequence: TGCAGTGCTAACCGGGACCAAGAGGATACGCAGTATTTT.

The chain employs TRBV6-2 or TRBV6-3 and TRBJ2-1; D is unclear. Germline V gene data show CDR1 as MNHEY and CDR2 as SVGEGT. This CDR3 is 13 amino acids long. Trimming cost V 2 bases and J 5 bases, with 7 bases left between them. CDR3 sequence: CASSYNGNNEQFF. In DNA form, the CDR3 reads TGTGCCAGCAGTTACAATGGAAACAATGAGCAGTTCTTC.

The chain uses TRBV29-1 and TRBJ1-2, with 10 bases fitting TRBD1. The CDR3 is 14 residues long. Germline V CDR1 and CDR2: SQVTM, ANQGSEA. V was clipped by 3 bases and J by 6 bases; unmatched bases: 7. DNA of the CDR3: TGCAGCGTTGAGGGACAGGGGTGGAGTCATGGCTACACCTTC. This gives the protein CSVEGQGWSHGYTF.

This chain links TRBV4-3 with TRBJ2-5; D is ambiguous. The V end was cut by 0 bases, the J end by 4 bases, with 18 bases between. Germline CDR1 LGHNA, CDR2 YSLEER. The CDR3 spans 17 residues. CDR3 loop: CASSQDPIGPLRETQYF. CDR3 DNA: TGCGCCAGCAGCCAAGATCCTATAGGCCCACTACGAGAGACCCAGTACTTC.

V and J are TRBV12-3 or TRBV12-4 and TRBJ1-1, with D perhaps TRBD1 (6 bases). V was clipped by 5 bases and J by 4 bases, with 14 bases between them. The CDR3 covers 14 residues. The CDR3 sequence is CASSTGTPGTEAFF. DNA for the CDR3: TGTGCCAGCAGTACAGGGACTCCGGGCACTGAAGCTTTCTTT.

The genes are TRBV3-1 and TRBJ2-1; possibly TRBD1 for D (6 bases). CDR3 length equals 16 residues. Germline V lookup: CDR1 LGHDT, CDR2 YNNKEL (reference sequence). V was cut by 3 bases and J by 1 base, with 13 bases left in between. Here the CDR3 DNA reads TGTGCCAGCAGCCATACTCAGGGGACATCCTACAATGAGCAGTTCTTC. Encoded protein: CASSHTQGTSYNEQFF.

The chain combines TRBV11-1 with TRBJ1-1; 8 positions agree with TRBD1. CDR1 is SGHAT, CDR2 FQDESV, per germline (reference sequence). After removal of 5 bases from V and 2 bases from J, the junction contained 10 bases not matched to a gene. This CDR3 contains 16 residues. For the CDR3, the DNA is TGTGCCAGCAGCCTAAGGACAGGGTTTGGAAACACTGAAGCTTTCTTT. Residues: CASSLRTGFGNTEAFF.

This chain connects TRBV28 to TRBJ2-7; maybe TRBD2 (7 bases). CDR1 is MDHEN and CDR2 is SYDVKM in the germline V gene. V dropped 5 bases and J dropped 2 bases, with 19 bases sitting between them. The CDR3 sequence is 16 residues long. The CDR3 protein is CASSTRTAGRAYEQYF. In DNA form, the CDR3 reads TGTGCCAGCAGTACCCGGACAGCGGGAAGAGCCTACGAGCAGTACTTC.

V and J are TRBV12-5 and TRBJ1-2; tentatively, D is TRBD1 (5 bases). The CDR3 spans 14 residues. From germline, CDR1 is LGHNT and CDR2 FRNRAP. The ends were cut back, 3 bases at V and 3 bases at J, with 11 bases in the middle. CDR3 sequence: CASGFPGGDYGYTF. The DNA of the CDR3 is TGTGCTAGTGGTTTCCCTGGGGGGGACTATGGCTACACCTTC. The full variable domain, in which reference TRBV12-5 and TRBJ1-2 provide the parts outside the CDR3, is DARVTQTPRHKVTEMGQEVTMRCQPILGHNTVFWYRQTMMQGLELLAYFRNRAPLDDSGMPKDRFSAEMPDATLATLKIQPSEPRDSAVYFCASGFPGGDYGYTFGSGTRLTVV.

This rearrangement joins TRBV5-6 to TRBJ1-2; D unresolved. This CDR3 contains 14 residues. CDR1 SGHDT and CDR2 YYEEEE come from the germline V gene. V gave up 1 base and J gave up 7 bases, with 14 bases separating them. The DNA for the CDR3 is TGTGCCAGCAGCTTGAGGCAGCCAACCTTTGGCTACACCTTC. This sequence encodes CASSLRQPTFGYTF. Supplemented by reference TRBV5-6 and TRBJ1-2, the full variable domain reads DAGVTQSPTHLIKTRGQQVTLRCSPKSGHDTVSWYQQALGQGPQFIFQYYEEEERQRGNFPDRFSGHQFPNYSSELNVNALLLGDSALYLCASSLRQPTFGYTFGSGTRLTVV.

V usage is TRBV24-1 and J usage is TRBJ1-2; D ambiguous. CDR3 length equals 14 residues. V lost 3 bases and J 0 bases, leaving 7 bases between the germline ends. Germline V gene data show CDR1 as KGHDR and CDR2 as SFDVKD. The CDR3 DNA follows: TGTGCCACCAGTGATGCCACAGCTAACTATGGCTACACCTTC. Translation: CATSDATANYGYTF.

This clonotype was seen a few times. The V and J genes are TRBV11-2 and TRBJ1-5; D is possibly TRBD1 (6 bases). Germline values: CDR1 SGHAT, CDR2 FQNNGV. V lost 7 bases and J lost 4, with 17 bases in between. The CDR3 totals 15 residues. This CDR3 is CASTTGGPGNQPQHF. In DNA form, the CDR3 reads TGTGCCAGCACCACGGGGGGGCCAGGGAATCAGCCCCAGCATTTT.

This clonotype was seen more than once but under ten times. The CDR3 DNA follows: TGTGCCAGCAGCTTTTACGGGTCTGAAGCTTTCTTT. It specifies CASSFYGSEAFF. This chain links TRBV5-5 with TRBJ1-1; no clear D. Germline values: CDR1 SGHKS, CDR2 YYEKEE (reference sequence). CDR3 length: 12 amino acids. The V end was cut by 2 bases, the J end by 6 bases, with 8 bases between.

The table lists this clonotype with a count of one. The genes are TRBV18 and TRBJ1-2; 7 nucleotides match TRBD1. The CDR3 sequence is 15 residues long. Germline values: CDR1 KGHSH, CDR2 LQKENI. The junction had 7 bases not matched to a gene; V was cut back by 6 bases and J by 0 bases. CDR3 nucleotides: TGTGCCAGCTCCCAAGGACAGGCTGCTAACTATGGCTACACCTTC. Its translation: CASSQGQAANYGYTF.

This rearrangement joins TRBV9 to TRBJ2-7; TRBD2 aligns across 10 bases. This CDR3 has 15 residues. The germline CDR1 and CDR2 sequences are SGDLS and YYNGEE. J gave up 2 bases and V 2 bases, and 4 bases lay outside the gene matches. CDR3 nucleotides: TGTGCCAGCAGCGTGCTAGCGGGGGATGCCTACGAGCAGTACTTC. Amino acids: CASSVLAGDAYEQYF.

The rearrangement joins TRBV10-2 to TRBJ1-1; 9 bases agree with TRBD1. CDR1 WSHSY and CDR2 SAAADI come from the germline V gene. The CDR3 is 14 residues long. V trimming: 6 bases; J trimming: 6 bases; junction bases outside the gene matches: 8. The CDR3 nucleotides read TGCGCCAGCAGAACTCCCGGGACAGGGCCTGAAGCTTTCTTT. Its protein is CASRTPGTGPEAFF.

V is TRBV5-4 and J is TRBJ1-1; D is perhaps TRBD1 (5 bases). V was shortened by 0 bases and J by 7 bases, with 16 bases between the two germline ends. Germline CDR1 reads SGHNT; CDR2 reads YYREEE (reference sequence). The length of the CDR3 is 15 residues. Written as DNA, the CDR3 is TGTGCCAGCAGCTTGGTGTTTGGGGGAACGGGTGAAGCTTTCTTT. Protein product: CASSLVFGGTGEAFF.

This clonotype was found once. The chain carries TRBV7-8 and TRBJ2-7; D ambiguous. Germline loops: CDR1 SGHVS, CDR2 FQNEAQ. The CDR3 is 12 residues long. The V and J ends lost 4 bases and 5 bases respectively, with 9 bases between them. CDR3 nucleotides: TGTGCCAGCAGCTGGATTCGGGACGAGCAGTACTTC. This sequence encodes CASSWIRDEQYF.

This chain uses TRBV18 with TRBJ2-7; 9 bases map to TRBD1. The J segment lost 6 bases and the V segment lost 3 bases, leaving 12 bases of the junction unmatched. The length of the CDR3 is 16 residues. The germline gives CDR1 KGHSH, CDR2 LQKENI. DNA of the CDR3: TGTGCCAGCTCACCGGAACTTAGGACAGGGGCTCTCGAGCAGTACTTC. It codes for CASSPELRTGALEQYF.

The chain uses TRBV9 and TRBJ2-5; D may be TRBD1 (6 bases). The germline V gene has CDR1 SGDLS and CDR2 YYNGEE. Trimming removed 0 bases from V and 5 bases from J, with 14 bases in between. CDR3 size: 15 residues. Written as DNA, the CDR3 is TGTGCCAGCAGCGTAGGAGACTCCCAGGGGGAGACCCAGTACTTC. Translation gives CASSVGDSQGETQYF.

This chain uses TRBV9 with TRBJ2-5, with 11 bases fitting TRBD2. The CDR3 sequence is 15 residues long. J gave up 4 bases and V 5 bases, and 7 bases lay outside the gene matches. CDR1 SGDLS and CDR2 YYNGEE come from the germline V gene. DNA for the CDR3: TGTGCCAGCAGTACTACTAGCGGGGGCCGAGAGACCCAGTACTTC. As protein: CASSTTSGGRETQYF.

V gene TRBV9 combines with J gene TRBJ2-7; weak D call: TRBD2 (5 bases). The germline CDR1 and CDR2 sequences are SGDLS and YYNGEE. Trimming cost V 5 bases and J 6 bases, with 12 bases left between them. The CDR3 runs 12 residues. CDR3 sequence reads: CASSPPTSEQYF. In DNA, the CDR3 is TGTGCCAGCAGTCCCCCAACTAGCGAGCAGTACTTC.

CDR3 bases: TGTGCCAGCAGTCACGCTGCAACTAATGAAAAACTGTTTTTT. Protein sequence: CASSHAATNEKLFF. The gene calls are TRBV7-9 and TRBJ1-4; D unresolved. Germline CDR1 reads SEHNR; CDR2 reads FQNEAQ (reference sequence). V shed 6 bases and J shed 0 bases, with 8 bases lying between them. The CDR3 contains 14 residues.

The rearrangement uses TRBV7-9 and TRBJ2-4; D ambiguous. Trimming took off 4 bases at V and 5 bases at J, with 21 bases between the two ends. The V gene's germline CDR1 is SEHNR and CDR2 FQNEAQ (reference sequence). The CDR3 consists of 17 residues. The CDR3 DNA sequence: TGTGCCAGCAGCTCCCGAAGTCCTCCGGATTCAGAAAACATTCAGTACTTC. The encoded protein is CASSSRSPPDSENIQYF.